The entry below describes one TCR beta chain. V gave up 3 bases and J gave up 4 bases, with 6 bases separating them. Germline-derived CDR1 and CDR2 are GTSNPN and SVGIG (reference sequence). CDR3 length: 11 amino acids. This sample was included in a study of blood T cell repertoires in COVID-19. About the study: Samples representing acute and convalescent COVID-19 were sourced from the United States, Italy and Spain. From T cells, B-cell-depleted T cells, or PBMCs came the material, which was cDNA or gDNA.

Original handling: For nucleated cells, counts were estimated from reference gene primer amplification. Assay: immunoSEQ multiplex PCR; the TCRdb copy retains only in-frame clones and omits some. D and trimming come from the DNA, and the V and J calls and clone size come from that table. The sample includes 75,000 to 95,000 clones, 85% of them seen just once. The sample taken for sequencing was peripheral blood. The receptor was isolated from a man between 50 and 59 years old with acute or convalescent COVID-19. The chain is built from TRBV30 and TRBJ1-2; D gene uncertain. CDR3 DNA sequence: TGTGCCTGGAGAGCGGCCTATGGCTACACCTTC. The encoded protein is CAWRAAYGYTF.